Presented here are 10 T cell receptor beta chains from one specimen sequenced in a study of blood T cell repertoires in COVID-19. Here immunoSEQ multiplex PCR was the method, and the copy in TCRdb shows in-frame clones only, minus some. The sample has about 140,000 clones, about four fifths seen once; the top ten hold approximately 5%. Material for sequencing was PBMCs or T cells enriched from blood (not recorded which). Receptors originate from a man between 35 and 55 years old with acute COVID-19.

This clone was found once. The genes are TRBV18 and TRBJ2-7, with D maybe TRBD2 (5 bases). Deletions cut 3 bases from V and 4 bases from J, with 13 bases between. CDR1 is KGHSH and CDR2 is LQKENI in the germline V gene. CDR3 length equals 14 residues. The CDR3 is CASSPPGFPYEQYF. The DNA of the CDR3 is TGTGCCAGCTCACCGCCGGGATTCCCGTACGAGCAGTACTTC.

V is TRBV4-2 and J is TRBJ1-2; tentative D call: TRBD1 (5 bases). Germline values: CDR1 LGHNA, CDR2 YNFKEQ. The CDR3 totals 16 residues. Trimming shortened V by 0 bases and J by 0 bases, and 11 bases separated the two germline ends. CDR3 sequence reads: CASSQEGGVANYGYTF. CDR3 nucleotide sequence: TGTGCCAGCAGCCAAGAGGGGGGGGTGGCTAACTATGGCTACACCTTC.

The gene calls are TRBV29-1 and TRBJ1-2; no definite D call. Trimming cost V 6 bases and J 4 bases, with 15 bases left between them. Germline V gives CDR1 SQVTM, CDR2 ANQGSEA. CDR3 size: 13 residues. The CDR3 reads CSVVVDGVYGYTF. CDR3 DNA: TGCAGCGTCGTCGTCGACGGGGTCTATGGCTACACCTTC.

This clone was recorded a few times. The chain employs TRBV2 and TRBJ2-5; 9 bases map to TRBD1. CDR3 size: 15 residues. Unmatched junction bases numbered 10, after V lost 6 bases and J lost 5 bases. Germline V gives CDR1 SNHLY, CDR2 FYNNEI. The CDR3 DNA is TGTGCCAGCAGGAGCCGGGACAGGGTTCGGGAGACCCAGTACTTC. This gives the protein CASRSRDRVRETQYF.

CDR3: CASSQEGAGTEPYEQYF. CDR3 DNA: TGCGCCAGCAGCCAAGAGGGAGCCGGGACTGAACCCTACGAGCAGTACTTC. The V gene is TRBV4-3, the J gene TRBJ2-7, with D maybe TRBD2 (6 bases). Germline CDR1 reads LGHNA; CDR2 reads YSLEER. V dropped 0 bases and J dropped 2 bases, with 17 bases sitting between them. The CDR3 loop spans 17 amino acids.

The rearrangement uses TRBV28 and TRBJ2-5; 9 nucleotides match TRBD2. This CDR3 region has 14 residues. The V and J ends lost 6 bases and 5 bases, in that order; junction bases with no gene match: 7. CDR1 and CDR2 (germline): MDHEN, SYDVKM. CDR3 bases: TGTGCCAGCAGCCAAGCGGGGGGCCACGAGACCCAGTACTTC. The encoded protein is CASSQAGGHETQYF.

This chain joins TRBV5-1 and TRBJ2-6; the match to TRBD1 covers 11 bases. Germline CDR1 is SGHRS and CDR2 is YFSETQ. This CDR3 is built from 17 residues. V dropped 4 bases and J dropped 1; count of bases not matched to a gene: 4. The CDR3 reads CASSPGQGASGANVLTF. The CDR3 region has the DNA TGCGCCAGCAGCCCCGGACAGGGGGCTTCTGGGGCCAACGTCCTGACTTTC.

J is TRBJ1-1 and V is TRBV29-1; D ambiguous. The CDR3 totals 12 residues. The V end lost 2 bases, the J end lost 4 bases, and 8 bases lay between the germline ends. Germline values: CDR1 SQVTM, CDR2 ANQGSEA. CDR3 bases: TGCAGCGTTGAACCGACAAGCACTGAAGCTTTCTTT. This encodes CSVEPTSTEAFF.

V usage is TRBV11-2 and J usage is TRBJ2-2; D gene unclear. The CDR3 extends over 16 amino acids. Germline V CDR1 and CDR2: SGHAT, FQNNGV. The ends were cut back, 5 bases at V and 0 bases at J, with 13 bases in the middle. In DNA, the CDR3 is TGTGCCAGCAGCCCCCTGGGCAGAACGAACACCGGGGAGCTGTTTTTT. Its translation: CASSPLGRTNTGELFF.

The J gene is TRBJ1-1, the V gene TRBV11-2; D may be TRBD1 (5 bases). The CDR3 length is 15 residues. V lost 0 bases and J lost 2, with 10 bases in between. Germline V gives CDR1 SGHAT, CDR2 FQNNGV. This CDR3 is CASSLEDRLNTEAFF. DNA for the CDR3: TGTGCCAGCAGCTTAGAAGACAGATTAAACACTGAAGCTTTCTTT.